The 18 T cell receptor beta chains below were found in one sample sequenced in a study of blood T cell repertoires in COVID-19. Clones were sequenced by immunoSEQ multiplex PCR, and TCRdb holds only the in-frame ones, with some missing. The data show tens of thousands of clones, just under 95% seen once. The sample consisted of peripheral blood. These receptors came from a human donor in a cohort sampled during active COVID-19.

CDR3 in DNA: TGTGCCAGCAGTGCAGAGGGGGGGAATGAGCAGTTCTTC. Translating gives CASSAEGGNEQFF. The gene calls are TRBV6-4 and TRBJ2-1; D might be TRBD2 (7 bases). The CDR3 is 13 residues long. Germline V gene lookup returns CDR1 MRHNA and CDR2 SNTAGT. V lost 4 bases, J lost 7 bases, and 11 bases lay in between.

The V gene is TRBV2, the J gene TRBJ2-1; the D gene is possibly TRBD2 (7 bases). CDR1 is SNHLY and CDR2 is FYNNEI in the germline V gene. This CDR3 has 15 amino acids. Trimming left V 4 bases short and J 2 bases short, with 12 bases between. The DNA for the CDR3 is TGTGCCAGCAGTGGGGGGGGCGGGCCCTACAATGAGCAGTTCTTC. Encoded protein: CASSGGGGPYNEQFF.

This clone was observed a handful of times. The chain carries TRBV18 and TRBJ1-2, with 9 bases matching TRBD1. This CDR3 has 16 residues. J lost 6 bases, V lost 2 bases, and 10 bases had no gene match. Looked up from germline, CDR1 is KGHSH and CDR2 is LQKENI. The CDR3 protein is CASSPGAPGQGDGYTF. The CDR3 DNA is TGTGCCAGCTCACCAGGAGCGCCGGGACAGGGTGATGGCTACACCTTC.

The chain employs TRBV28 and TRBJ2-5; 8 bases fit TRBD1. The CDR3 extends over 14 amino acids. Germline V gene lookup returns CDR1 MDHEN and CDR2 SYDVKM. The trim removed 7 bases at V and 6 bases at J, leaving 10 bases unmatched. CDR3 sequence reads: CASNMDRARKTQYF. The CDR3 DNA is TGTGCCAGCAACATGGACAGGGCACGCAAGACCCAGTACTTC.

This clone has a single count. For the CDR3, the DNA is TGTGCCAGCAGCTCCCCAGCGGGAGAGGTGCAGTACTTC. Amino acid sequence: CASSSPAGEVQYF. This chain joins TRBV11-1 and TRBJ2-7; TRBD2 agrees at 8 bases. This CDR3 is built from 13 residues. CDR1 and CDR2 from the germline V gene are SGHAT and FQDESV (reference sequence). With 4 bases clipped from V and 9 bases from J, the junction kept 8 bases outside the gene matches.

This clone has just a few counts. V is TRBV18 and J is TRBJ2-7; maybe TRBD1 (5 bases). This CDR3 contains 15 residues. V lost 3 bases and J lost 3, with 15 bases in between. Germline CDR1 reads KGHSH; CDR2 reads LQKENI. CDR3 coding DNA: TGTGCCAGCTCACCTGGCCAGGGCTACTACTACGAGCAGTACTTC. The encoded protein is CASSPGQGYYYEQYF.

The rearrangement joins TRBV6-5 to TRBJ1-1, with TRBD1 identical over 9 bases. Trimming at V came to 11 bases and at J to 8 bases, leaving 9 bases not matched to a gene. Germline values: CDR1 MNHEY, CDR2 SVGAGI. The CDR3 length is 12 residues. This chain's CDR3 is CAGLDRGEEAFF. CDR3 in DNA: TGTGCCGGCCTGGACAGGGGAGAGGAAGCTTTCTTT.

V usage is TRBV19 and J usage is TRBJ2-2; 7 positions match TRBD2. Per the germline V gene, CDR1 is LNHDA and CDR2 is SQIVND (reference sequence). The CDR3 covers 18 residues. The V and J ends lost 3 bases and 4 bases, in that order; junction bases with no gene match: 14. CDR3 sequence reads: CASSMESGGSFGTGELFF. The CDR3 bases are TGTGCCAGTAGTATGGAGTCTGGCGGGAGTTTCGGCACCGGGGAGCTGTTTTTT.

The rearrangement joins TRBV19 to TRBJ1-4; D gene ambiguous. CDR3 length: 15 residues. Per germline, CDR1 LNHDA and CDR2 SQIVND (reference sequence). Trimming took 7 bases from V and 8 from J, leaving 20 bases between them. CDR3 residues: CASTGLVAEGEKLFF. The CDR3 DNA follows: TGTGCCAGTACAGGACTCGTCGCCGAAGGGGAAAAACTGTTTTTT.

The chain links TRBV19 to TRBJ2-5; the match to TRBD1 covers 12 bases. The germline gives CDR1 LNHDA, CDR2 SQIVND (reference sequence). The J segment lost 5 bases and the V segment lost 5 bases, leaving 6 bases of the junction unmatched. The CDR3 totals 15 residues. The CDR3 reads CASSVGTGGAETQYF. The CDR3, as DNA: TGTGCCAGTAGTGTTGGGACAGGGGGCGCGGAGACCCAGTACTTC. The whole variable domain, remainder taken from reference TRBV19 and TRBJ2-5, is DGGITQSPKYLFRKEGQNVTLSCEQNLNHDAMYWYRQDPGQGLRLIYYSQIVNDFQKGDIAEGYSVSREKKESFPLTVTSAQKNPTAFYLCASSVGTGGAETQYFGPGTRLLVL.

The rearrangement links TRBV5-3 to TRBJ2-4, with 9 nucleotides matching TRBD2. TRBV5-3 is filed as an ORF, its function uncertain. The trim removed 0 bases at V and 8 bases at J, leaving 12 bases unmatched. The length of the CDR3 is 17 residues. The CDR3 reads CARSLAELRLAAHIQYF. As DNA, the CDR3 is TGTGCCAGAAGCTTGGCCGAGTTGAGACTAGCGGCACACATTCAGTACTTC.

In this sample, this clone turned up once. The CDR3 protein is CASGSRTYYEQYF. The CDR3 nucleotides are TGTGCTAGTGGTTCCCGCACATACTACGAGCAGTACTTC. The chain has TRBV12-5 and TRBJ2-7; D unclear. The CDR3 has 13 amino acids. The ends were cut back, 4 bases at V and 3 bases at J, with 10 bases in the middle. Germline V CDR1 and CDR2: LGHNT, FRNRAP.

V usage is TRBV5-4 and J usage is TRBJ2-7, with 9 nucleotides matching TRBD2. V lost 4 bases and J lost 2; bases outside the gene matches: 7. The CDR3 length is 15 residues. CDR1 and CDR2 (germline): SGHNT, YYREEE (reference sequence). Here the CDR3 DNA reads TGTGCCAGCAGCGCTCGGACTAGCGATCCCTACGAGCAGTACTTC. Translating it yields CASSARTSDPYEQYF.

The chain couples TRBV19 to TRBJ2-5; 7 bases agree with TRBD2. The CDR3 sequence is 14 residues long. Germline CDR1 reads LNHDA; CDR2 reads SQIVND (reference sequence). The J segment lost 5 bases and the V segment lost 1 base, leaving 4 bases of the junction unmatched. DNA for the CDR3: TGTGCCAGTAGTATAGCTGGGGGGGAGGAGACCCAGTACTTC. Its protein product is CASSIAGGEETQYF.

This clone was recorded only once. The chain joins TRBV19 to TRBJ2-7; unclear D gene. Germline lookup yields CDR1 LNHDA and CDR2 SQIVND (reference sequence). CDR3 length: 15 residues. Between the trimmed V and J ends, which lost 8 bases and 3 bases, there was a span of 20 bases. CDR3 loop: CASSPTRPGVYEQYF. CDR3 bases: TGTGCCAGTTCCCCCACCCGACCCGGAGTCTACGAGCAGTACTTC. The entire variable domain, with the rest obtained from reference TRBV19 and TRBJ2-7, is as follows: DGGITQSPKYLFRKEGQNVTLSCEQNLNHDAMYWYRQDPGQGLRLIYYSQIVNDFQKGDIAEGYSVSREKKESFPLTVTSAQKNPTAFYLCASSPTRPGVYEQYFGPGTRLTVT.

This sequence joins TRBV9 and TRBJ2-7, with D tentatively TRBD2 (7 bases). The CDR3 is 12 amino acids. Germline V gives CDR1 SGDLS, CDR2 YYNGEE. V was trimmed by 6 bases and J by 6 bases, leaving 13 bases between them. Here the CDR3 reads CASMGGAGEQYF. In DNA, the CDR3 is TGTGCCAGCATGGGGGGGGCTGGCGAGCAGTACTTC.

This clone was found once. V and J are TRBV30 and TRBJ1-2; 7 nucleotides match TRBD1. V lost 5 bases to trimming and J lost 6 bases; unmatched junction nucleotides: 18. The CDR3 runs to 16 residues. The germline gives CDR1 GTSNPN, CDR2 SVGIG (reference sequence). The chain's CDR3 is CAWGGQNSRGMDGYTF. CDR3 DNA: TGTGCCTGGGGGGGACAGAACTCAAGGGGTATGGATGGCTACACCTTC.

Concerning this clone: The junction departs from germline at one end; a sequencing error may be responsible. This sequence joins TRBV7-8 and TRBJ2-5, with 9 bases that match TRBD1. The V gene's germline CDR1 is SGHVS and CDR2 FQNEAQ. The CDR3 contains 13 residues. The CDR3 spells CVSSRDREETQYF. CDR3 DNA sequence: TGTGTCAGCAGTCGGGACAGGGAAGAGACCCAGTACTTC.